Below are 28 T cell receptor beta chains sequenced from a single sample in a study of blood T cell repertoires in COVID-19. Measured with immunoSEQ multiplex PCR; TCRdb has only the in-frame clones, and not every one. The sample consists of 350,000 to 400,000 clones, more than 85% of them appearing once. Sequenced input: PBMCs or T cells enriched from blood (not recorded which). These receptors were obtained from a woman aged 40 to 50 who had been exposed to COVID-19.

This clone was recorded once. The chain carries TRBV7-8 and TRBJ2-3; D call uncertain. The germline gives CDR1 SGHVS, CDR2 FQNEAQ. The CDR3 has 14 residues. The V end was cut by 1 base, the J end by 0 bases, with 5 bases between. CDR3 residues: CASSLVSSTDTQYF. As DNA, the CDR3 is TGTGCCAGCAGCTTAGTATCTAGCACAGATACGCAGTATTTT.

The rearrangement links TRBV30 to TRBJ1-1, with D possibly TRBD1 on 6 matching bases. The CDR3 sequence is 14 residues long. Germline V gives CDR1 GTSNPN, CDR2 SVGIG (reference sequence). Deletions cut 5 bases from V and 3 bases from J, with 16 bases between. The DNA of the CDR3 is TGTGCCTGGGAGAAGGGGGATACTGACACTGAAGCTTTCTTT. Protein sequence: CAWEKGDTDTEAFF. The variable domain in full, with the rest retrieved from reference TRBV30 and TRBJ1-1, is SQTIHQWPATLVQPVGSPLSLECTVEGTSNPNLYWYRQAAGRGLQLLFYSVGIGQISSEVPQNLSASRPQDRQFILSSKKLLLSDSGFYLCAWEKGDTDTEAFFGQGTRLTVV.

CDR3 sequence: CSARADREQYF. DNA of the CDR3: TGCAGTGCTAGAGCGGACAGGGAGCAGTACTTC. The chain employs TRBV20-1 and TRBJ2-7, with 7 bases that match TRBD1. This CDR3 is 11 amino acids long. V was clipped by 1 base and J by 7 bases; unmatched bases: 1. Germline V lookup: CDR1 DFQATT, CDR2 SNEGSKA (reference sequence).

This chain joins TRBV2 and TRBJ1-2; 9 nucleotides agree with TRBD1. The CDR3 consists of 14 residues. V dropped 5 bases and J dropped 8; count of bases not matched to a gene: 9. Germline V gives CDR1 SNHLY, CDR2 FYNNEI. CDR3 sequence: CASSSDRGWLGYTF. CDR3 bases: TGTGCCAGCAGTTCCGACAGGGGGTGGTTGGGCTACACCTTC.

The chain employs TRBV12-5 and TRBJ2-7; 11 bases line up with TRBD2. Germline V gene lookup returns CDR1 LGHNT and CDR2 FRNRAP. CDR3 length: 20 residues. The V segment lost 2 bases and the J segment 3 bases; nucleotides outside the gene matches: 18. The CDR3 DNA follows: TGTGCTAGTGGTTTGTACCCCCCCCTCCGTACTAGCGGGGGAGGCTACGAGCAGTACTTC. This translates into CASGLYPPLRTSGGGYEQYF.

This rearrangement joins TRBV19 to TRBJ1-5, with D maybe TRBD1 (6 bases). Trimming left V 2 bases short and J 4 bases short, with 21 bases between. Looked up from germline, CDR1 is LNHDA and CDR2 is SQIVND (reference sequence). The CDR3 has 18 residues. The CDR3 DNA follows: TGTGCCAGTAGTATAATCGGGCGAGGGGGTCCGACGAATCAGCCCCAGCATTTT. Residues: CASSIIGRGGPTNQPQHF.

This chain uses TRBV7-8 with TRBJ1-6; 7 bases are shared with TRBD1. There are 14 residues in the CDR3. Germline assignment: CDR1 SGHVS and CDR2 FQNEAQ. Losses at the gene ends were 3 bases for V and 7 bases for J; bases not matched to a gene: 3. The CDR3 DNA sequence: TGTGCCAGCAGCTTGACAGGGCCCAATTCACCCCTCCACTTT. Its protein is CASSLTGPNSPLHF.

The chain joins TRBV7-3 to TRBJ2-2; possible D gene TRBD2, 6 bases. Trimming pared 2 bases from V and 0 bases from J, leaving 10 bases between. This CDR3 spans 16 amino acids. CDR1 is SGHTA, CDR2 FQGTGA, per germline. CDR3 sequence: CASSLVGGTNTGELFF. The CDR3 bases are TGTGCCAGCAGCTTAGTCGGGGGAACGAACACCGGGGAGCTGTTTTTT.

CDR3 sequence: CASSYSRGFTGELFF. The CDR3, as DNA: TGTGCCAGCAGTTACTCCAGGGGTTTCACCGGGGAGCTGTTTTTT. This rearrangement joins TRBV6-5 to TRBJ2-2; maybe TRBD1 (6 bases). V was trimmed by 0 bases and J by 4 bases, leaving 9 bases between them. Germline V CDR1 and CDR2: MNHEY, SVGAGI. This CDR3 has 15 residues.

Only one count was recorded for this clone. This chain uses TRBV18 with TRBJ1-1; D remains unclear. The CDR3 is 15 amino acids. Germline V gene sequence: CDR1 KGHSH, CDR2 LQKENI. Trimming left V 4 bases short and J 7 bases short, with 19 bases between. DNA of the CDR3: TGTGCCAGCTCACGGACGGACGGGGTAGGCGGTGAAGCTTTCTTT. Translating gives CASSRTDGVGGEAFF.

The chain has TRBV6-2 or TRBV6-3 and TRBJ2-7, with 7 positions matching TRBD1. Per germline, CDR1 MNHEY and CDR2 SVGEGT. CDR3 length: 16 residues. V shed 2 bases and J 2 bases; nucleotides not matched to a gene: 9. The CDR3 coding sequence is TGTGCCAGCAGTTACCCCCCGGTGACAGGGACCTACGAGCAGTACTTC. Its translation is CASSYPPVTGTYEQYF.

This chain connects TRBV18 to TRBJ2-5; unclear D gene. Trimming removed 4 bases at V and 3 bases at J, with 9 bases between. The CDR3 consists of 13 residues. Germline CDR1 reads KGHSH; CDR2 reads LQKENI. CDR3 residues: CASSLHLKETQYF. The CDR3 DNA reads as TGTGCCAGCTCACTCCACTTAAAAGAGACCCAGTACTTC.

The rearrangement joins TRBV27 to TRBJ1-2; TRBD1 might be the D (5 bases). The V gene lost 4 bases and the J gene lost 8 bases, with 14 bases spanning the gap. This CDR3 is built from 13 residues. Germline V gene sequence: CDR1 MNHEY, CDR2 SMNVEV (reference sequence). The CDR3 DNA reads TGTGCCAGCAGTTACGACCTAGGGGAAGGCTACACCTTC. Its translation: CASSYDLGEGYTF.

Here the CDR3 DNA reads TGTGCCAGCAGCTTGGGACAGCAAGAGACCCAGTACTTC. This translates into CASSLGQQETQYF. V and J are TRBV5-4 and TRBJ2-5; tentative D call: TRBD1 (5 bases). The CDR3 loop spans 13 amino acids. Trimming shortened V by 0 bases and J by 2 bases, and 5 bases separated the two germline ends. Germline CDR1 SGHNT, CDR2 YYREEE (reference sequence).

The chain combines TRBV6-5 with TRBJ1-2, with D possibly TRBD1 on 5 matching bases. This CDR3 comprises 14 residues. With 4 bases removed from V and 13 bases from J, the gap between germline ends came to 22 bases. Germline lookup yields CDR1 MNHEY and CDR2 SVGAGI. CDR3 in DNA: TGTGCCAGCAGTTCCCGGGCAGGGTACCCACCTCTCACCTTC. Protein: CASSSRAGYPPLTF.

This clone came up a few times. The chain joins TRBV27 to TRBJ1-5; D gene unclear. CDR1 MNHEY and CDR2 SMNVEV come from the germline V gene (reference sequence). V lost 5 bases, J lost 0 bases, and 11 bases lay in between. The CDR3 contains 15 residues. DNA of the CDR3: TGTGCCAGCAGTCCCATCCTCGGTAGCAATCAGCCCCAGCATTTT. Amino acids: CASSPILGSNQPQHF.

This chain connects TRBV24-1 to TRBJ1-2, with 9 nucleotides matching TRBD1. The germline V gene encodes CDR1 KGHDR and CDR2 SFDVKD. The CDR3 is made up of 17 amino acids. Losses at the gene ends were 4 bases for V and 7 bases for J; bases not matched to a gene: 15. This CDR3 reads CATSDRRTDRGKGGYTF. The CDR3 coding sequence is TGTGCCACCAGTGACCGCCGGACCGACAGGGGGAAGGGTGGCTACACCTTC.

The V and J genes are TRBV10-2 and TRBJ2-1, with D uncertain. V dropped 2 bases and J dropped 0 bases, with 11 bases sitting between them. Germline V CDR1 and CDR2: WSHSY, SAAADI. The CDR3 has 16 residues. The CDR3 is CASSELVGFSYNEQFF. The CDR3, as DNA: TGCGCCAGCAGTGAGCTGGTCGGTTTCTCCTACAATGAGCAGTTCTTC.

The chain recombines TRBV5-6 with TRBJ1-5; D not resolved. Germline V gives CDR1 SGHDT, CDR2 YYEEEE. The CDR3 totals 13 residues. Between the trimmed V and J ends, which lost 0 bases and 9 bases, there was a span of 10 bases. CDR3 bases: TGTGCCAGCAGCTTGGGTACCCCGGGGCCCCAGCATTTT. Protein: CASSLGTPGPQHF.

This chain joins TRBV5-6 and TRBJ2-6, with TRBD1 matching 9 bases. After removal of 4 bases from V and 2 bases from J, the junction contained 7 bases not matched to a gene. The CDR3 loop spans 17 amino acids. Per the germline V gene, CDR1 is SGHDT and CDR2 is YYEEEE. The CDR3 bases are TGTGCCAGCAGCGACGGGACAGGGTTGGCTGGGGCCAACGTCCTGACTTTC. This translates into CASSDGTGLAGANVLTF.

The gene calls are TRBV9 and TRBJ1-2; TRBD1 might be the D (5 bases). Trimming cost V 0 bases and J 8 bases, with 14 bases left between them. Germline lookup yields CDR1 SGDLS and CDR2 YYNGEE. The CDR3 runs 14 residues. The CDR3 sequence is CASSVAPQARGYTF. CDR3 coding DNA: TGTGCCAGCAGCGTAGCGCCACAGGCGCGAGGCTACACCTTC.

The chain combines TRBV11-2 with TRBJ1-4; the match to TRBD1 covers 9 bases. CDR3 length: 14 residues. Germline values: CDR1 SGHAT, CDR2 FQNNGV. J gave up 5 bases and V 4 bases, and 2 bases lay outside the gene matches. CDR3 DNA: TGTGCCAGCAGCTGGACAGGGGCGAATGAAAAACTGTTTTTT. This gives the protein CASSWTGANEKLFF.

The rearrangement joins TRBV7-3 to TRBJ2-7; 9 nucleotides agree with TRBD2. The V gene end was trimmed by 0 bases and the J gene end by 4 bases; junction bases not matched to a gene: 7. The V gene's germline CDR1 is SGHTA and CDR2 FQGTGA. This CDR3 contains 16 residues. CDR3 sequence (DNA): TGTGCCAGCAGCTTAACGGGAAGCGGGGGGTTGTACGAGCAGTACTTC. Translating it yields CASSLTGSGGLYEQYF. Full variable domain (remainder filled in from reference TRBV7-3 and TRBJ2-7): GAGVSQTPSNKVTEKGKYVELRCDPISGHTALYWYRQSLGQGPEFLIYFQGTGAADDSGLPNDRFFAVRPEGSVSTLKIQRTERGDSAVYLCASSLTGSGGLYEQYFGPGTRLTVT.

This rearrangement joins TRBV23-1 to TRBJ1-5; D ambiguous. TRBV23-1 is treated as an ORF (open reading frame) with a function not yet certain. Trimming stripped 10 bases from V and 5 bases from J, with 9 bases between. This CDR3 is 11 amino acids long. The DNA of the CDR3 is TGCGCCAACACCCATCATCAGCCCCAGCATTTT. Protein sequence: CANTHHQPQHF.

This sequence joins TRBV7-2 and TRBJ2-7; 7 positions match TRBD1. The germline CDR1 and CDR2 sequences are SGHTA and FQGNSA. The junction had 9 bases not matched to a gene; V was cut back by 2 bases and J by 5 bases. The CDR3 has 15 residues. As DNA, the CDR3 is TGTGCCAGCAGCTTATCCCCTGACAGGGACAACGAGCAGTACTTC. It specifies CASSLSPDRDNEQYF.

This rearrangement joins TRBV7-2 to TRBJ1-1; D is possibly TRBD1 (5 bases). V lost 1 base and J 3 bases, leaving 9 bases between the germline ends. Germline V gene data show CDR1 as SGHTA and CDR2 as FQGNSA. The length of the CDR3 is 14 residues. The DNA for the CDR3 is TGTGCCAGCAGCTTAGGACAGTATGACACTGAAGCTTTCTTT. Amino acid sequence: CASSLGQYDTEAFF. The variable domain in full, with the rest retrieved from reference TRBV7-2 and TRBJ1-1, is GAGVSQSPSNKVTEKGKDVELRCDPISGHTALYWYRQSLGQGLEFLIYFQGNSAPDKSGLPSDRFSAERTGGSVSTLTIQRTQQEDSAVYLCASSLGQYDTEAFFGQGTRLTVV.

J is TRBJ1-5 and V is TRBV19, with 7 bases that match TRBD1. With 4 bases clipped from V and 1 base from J, the junction kept 10 bases outside the gene matches. The CDR3 is 17 amino acids. Germline loops: CDR1 LNHDA, CDR2 SQIVND (reference sequence). In DNA, the CDR3 is TGTGCCAGTAGTACCAGACAGGGAGGACCGAGCAATCAGCCCCAGCATTTT. It encodes CASSTRQGGPSNQPQHF.

The V call is TRBV7-6, the J call TRBJ1-3, with 7 bases identical to TRBD1. Germline V gene sequence: CDR1 SGHVS, CDR2 FNYEAQ. Trimming at V came to 5 bases and at J to 0 bases, leaving 7 bases not matched to a gene. The CDR3 spans 16 residues. The chain's CDR3 is CASSPNQGVSGNTIYF. The CDR3 region has the DNA TGTGCCAGCAGCCCTAACCAGGGGGTCTCTGGAAACACCATATATTTT.